The sequence of this T cell receptor (beta chain) was determined in a study of T-cell memory formation after mild COVID-19 (dated by TCRdb to 2020 to 2023). Regarding the study in general: TCR sequence clusters from the two donors were largely donor specific. The cohort comprised two young, previously healthy adult volunteers, one female and one male. In a couple of donors, T-cell clones that expanded and contracted after mild COVID-19 were tracked by sequencing TCRalpha and TCRbeta repertoires over time. Paper-wide results and their limitations: The study covered only a couple of mild cases, and larger cohorts including severe cases with pre-infection samples were considered necessary. Contracting CD4+ clones were found mainly in CM and EM memory subsets, while CD8+ clones were enriched in EMRA. The detection of some responding clones in pre-infection memory suggests that pre-existing cross-reactive memory T cells joined the SARS-CoV-2 response. Clones that contracted from day 15 to 85 showed balanced CD4/CD8 phenotypes, whereas a second wave of clones that expanded from day 15 to 37 leaned towards CD4+. Whether the second-wave clones peaking on day 37 were SARS-CoV-2 specific was not confirmed.

The reads were generated on an Illumina NovaSeq 6000. cDNA libraries for TCRalpha and TCRbeta were prepared by 5'RACE using constant-segment primers, with sample barcodes and unique molecular identifiers added. Trizol reagent was used to extract RNA from every sample. Libraries were amplified in two PCR steps, with a second sample barcode and Illumina TruSeq adapters added in the second step. Sequencing of libraries was performed on an Illumina NovaSeq with 2 x 150 bp paired-end reads. The authors processed their data as follows. Demultiplexing of reads and collapsing into UMI-guided consensus sequences were performed with migec v1.2.7. Using mixcr v2.1.11, UMI consensuses were aligned to TRA and TRB V and J templates and then assembled into clonotypes. A clonotype was counted as expanded or contracted only when both edgeR and NoisET called the clonotype significant, with the noise models trained on biological replicates. edgeR calls used a false discovery rate-adjusted p below 0.01 and a log2 fold-change threshold of 1. As an exploratory analysis of dynamics, PCA with hierarchical clustering was applied to max-normalized trajectories of the 1000 most abundant clonotypes. Each responding clone was given a CD4 or CD8 phenotype based on the CD4+ and CD8+ repertoires, which had been sequenced separately. Using fastp at Q25 and MiXCR, TCRdb reprocessed the public reads and kept productive beta chains. Entries that share a CDR3 protein sequence are merged under the most common genes and DNA. TCRdb, not the authors, supplied the V and J calls. The sample includes 430,000 or so distinct CDR3 sequences, with 20% to 30% observed a single time. The leading ten clones occupy about 12% of the sample.

The CDR3, cysteine through phenylalanine, is 16 amino acids long. The only DNA kept is the CDR3, 48 bases in frame from the first base. CDR1 and CDR2 are read off the germline V gene as SGHDT and YYEEEE. V sheds 2 bases and J sheds 0 bases, leaving 11 bases between their ends. As to this clonotype: Its antigen has not been determined. No base quality information exists; no much larger clone differs at one position.

Ficoll-Paque density gradient centrifugation was used to isolate PBMCs. The sequence was obtained from an adult woman who had mild COVID-19 (a few samples of this study predate the infection). The sample titles of this study are shuffled in the database, so cell type and time point are left out; the donor was told from shared clones. The sample was PBMCs or a T cell subset sorted from them (not recorded which). This chain joins TRBV5-6 to TRBJ2-2; no D gene is confidently identified. The nucleotide sequence is TGTGCCAGCAGCTTAGCATCAGGCGCGAACACCGGGGAGCTGTTTTTT. This sequence encodes CASSLASGANTGELFF.